This T cell receptor beta chain was profiled in a study of brain T cells in children with intractable seizures. The study's findings and limits: HCMV serostatus was not known, and viral specificity came from CDR3 similarity only.

Germline CDR1 SNHLY, CDR2 FYNNEI. The CDR3 is 14 amino acids. V lost 7 bases to trimming and J lost 2 bases; unmatched junction nucleotides: 5. Method: immunoSEQ multiplex PCR; TCRdb's copy keeps in-frame clones and lacks some. This sample has roughly 80,000 clones, with approximately 94% found just once. Note on this clone: No antigen is known for it.

Only cases whose brain tissue showed the highest T cell transcript signatures were sequenced. At least one anti-epileptic drug was given before surgery. This TCR came from a boy under two years old with tuberous sclerosis and intractable seizures. The chain has TRBV2 and TRBJ1-1, with 9 bases fitting TRBD1. This specimen consisted of peripheral blood, obtained at surgery. The CDR3 sequence: CASTPGQGNTEAFF. Here the CDR3 DNA reads TGTGCCAGCACTCCGGGACAGGGAAACACTGAAGCTTTCTTT.